This TCR beta chain emerged from a study of cytomegalovirus exposure and HLA in healthy donors. The primer mix had 60 Vbeta and 13 Jbeta primers. Clones were read by immunoSEQ multiplex PCR, and TCRdb kept only the in-frame ones, dropping some. The table records 200,000 to 250,000 clones, approximately 81% of them present only once. Study-level points and caveats: A reported reduction in N-insertions relative to the roughly 640-donor mean was seen in an Asian-associated ancestry cluster in a later analysis. The study put 150 to 200 TCR beta chains on its list as cytomegalovirus-associated.

The V gene end was trimmed by 6 bases and the J gene end by 2 bases; junction bases not matched to a gene: 3. Looked up from germline, CDR1 is SEHNR and CDR2 is FQNEAQ (reference sequence). The CDR3 is 14 amino acids. This clone was detected only a few times. The antigen remains undetermined. This receptor was taken from a girl aged 2-10 years in good health and CMV-seronegative. The chain employs TRBV7-9 and TRBJ2-2, with 7 bases that match TRBD2. The specimen sequenced was PBMCs. The CDR3 sequence: CASRASGNTGELFF. DNA of the CDR3: TGTGCCAGCAGGGCTAGCGGCAACACCGGGGAGCTGTTTTTT.